A selection of T cell receptor beta chains follows, all from one sample in a study of T-cell memory formation after mild COVID-19. TCRdb analysed the 5' RACE reads with MiXCR anew, one entry per CDR3 protein. Counted here are about 440,000 distinct CDR3 sequences, approximately 20% occurring once; the ten biggest clones make up around 8%. Sequencing was carried out using PBMCs or a T cell subset sorted from them (not recorded which). Source of these receptors: an adult woman who had mild COVID-19 (a few samples of this study predate the infection). Cell type and time point are not known. The CDR3 runs from the conserved cysteine through the conserved F or W. A D gene is named only where the DNA matches it firmly. Not every row has a clone size; where given, it reads once, few, many or a size class.

abundance,v_gene,j_gene,d_gene,CDR3aa,CDR3nt
few,TRBV27,TRBJ1-4,NA,CASSPQEGEDEKLFF,TGTGCCAGCAGTCCACAAGAAGGGGAAGATGAAAAACTGTTTTTT
few,TRBV11-2,TRBJ1-6,NA,CASSLDRNSPLHF,TGTGCCAGCAGCCTGGACAGAAATTCACCCCTCCACTTT
NA,TRBV24-1,TRBJ1-5,TRBD1,CATLRRNPGDRGQSQPQHF,TGTGCCACCCTACGACGGAATCCCGGGGACAGGGGTCAGAGTCAGCCCCAGCATTTT
few,TRBV9,TRBJ2-3,TRBD2,CASSVDSGGATQYF,TGTGCCAGCAGCGTAGACAGCGGGGGGGCTACGCAGTATTTT
few,TRBV5-6,TRBJ2-5,NA,CASSLGPHQETQYF,TGTGCCAGCAGCCTGGGACCGCATCAAGAGACCCAGTACTTC
NA,TRBV7-9,TRBJ2-2,NA,CASTLRFRERNGELFF,TGTGCCAGCACCCTTAGGTTCCGGGAGAGGAACGGGGAGCTGTTTTTT
NA,TRBV12-3/TRBV12-4,TRBJ2-5,NA,CASSLNRAETQYF,TGTGCCAGCAGTTTAAACCGGGCAGAGACCCAGTACTTC
NA,TRBV6-1,TRBJ1-6,NA,CASSPDPGGERAF,TGTGCCAGCAGTCCCGACCCCGGGGGCGAGAGGGCTTTT
NA,TRBV5-1,TRBJ1-2,NA,CASSLETGGYTF,TGCGCCAGCAGCTTGGAAACGGGTGGCTACACCTTC
NA,TRBV5-1,TRBJ2-7,TRBD1,CASRSRTGVNEQYF,TGCGCCAGCAGGTCCAGGACAGGGGTCAACGAGCAGTACTTC
few,TRBV5-1,TRBJ2-2,TRBD1,CASSLAQGVGELFF,TGCGCCAGCAGCTTGGCCCAGGGGGTCGGGGAGCTGTTTTTT
NA,TRBV6-5,TRBJ2-7,TRBD2,CASSFLRSGRPYEQYF,TGTGCCAGCAGCTTCCTCCGGAGCGGGAGGCCCTACGAGCAGTACTTC
NA,TRBV24-1,TRBJ1-2,NA,CAIGSREGYTF,TGTGCCATAGGATCAAGAGAAGGCTACACCTTC
NA,TRBV5-1,TRBJ1-2,TRBD1,CASSSHDRGYGYTF,TGCGCCAGCAGCTCTCACGACAGGGGGTATGGCTACACCTTC
few,TRBV27,TRBJ2-7,TRBD2,CASSLSGGGSYEQYF,TGTGCCAGCAGCTTATCCGGCGGGGGTTCCTACGAGCAGTACTTC
few,TRBV29-1,TRBJ1-1,TRBD1,CSVERGPITEAFF,TGCAGCGTTGAGAGGGGGCCAATCACTGAAGCTTTCTTT
few,TRBV7-6,TRBJ2-7,NA,CASSPGTLEFEQYF,TGTGCCAGCAGCCCCGGGACATTGGAATTCGAGCAGTACTTC
NA,TRBV7-2,TRBJ1-2,TRBD1,CASGPGQRTYGYTF,TGTGCCAGCGGACCGGGACAGAGGACCTATGGCTACACCTTC
few,TRBV20-1,TRBJ2-2,NA,CSARGQANTGELFF,TGCAGTGCTAGAGGACAGGCCAACACCGGGGAGCTGTTTTTT
few,TRBV12-3/TRBV12-4,TRBJ1-1,NA,CASSPSGGREPAFF,TGTGCCAGCAGTCCTTCGGGGGGCCGGGAACCAGCTTTCTTT
NA,TRBV15,TRBJ1-2,NA,CATSSPQAGRGYTF,TGTGCCACCAGCAGCCCCCAAGCAGGGAGAGGCTACACCTTC
NA,TRBV13,TRBJ2-7,NA,CASSLYGVRNEQYF,TGTGCCAGCAGCTTGTACGGGGTTCGAAACGAGCAGTACTTC